This is a list of T cell receptor beta chains from one sample in a study of cytomegalovirus exposure and HLA in healthy donors. The protocol was immunoSEQ multiplex PCR, while the TCRdb copy is restricted to in-frame clones and leaves out a portion. Of 200,000 to 250,000 clones listed, 82% are singletons. Sample: PBMCs. These receptors all come from a woman between 35 and 50 years old in good health and CMV-seronegative. Both conserved end residues are part of each CDR3. The order of the fields is clone size, V gene, D gene, J gene, CDR3 DNA, CDR3 protein. A D gene is named only where the DNA matches it firmly. Size is stated for part of the rows, as once, few or many counts, or as a class when the clone is expanded.

clone size: -; V gene: TRBV18; D gene: TRBD2; J gene: TRBJ2-7; CDR3 DNA: TGTGCCAGCTCACTTAAAGCGGGAAAGTTCTACGAGCAGTACTTC; CDR3 protein: CASSLKAGKFYEQYF
clone size: -; V gene: TRBV28; D gene: -; J gene: TRBJ1-5; CDR3 DNA: TGTGCCAGCAGTTTCTGGCAGAAAGTCAATCAGCCCCAGCATTTT; CDR3 protein: CASSFWQKVNQPQHF
clone size: -; V gene: TRBV7-3; D gene: -; J gene: TRBJ2-7; CDR3 DNA: TGTGCCAGCAGCTTAGGTCGGGGCTACGAGCAGTACTTC; CDR3 protein: CASSLGRGYEQYF
clone size: -; V gene: TRBV5-1; D gene: -; J gene: TRBJ2-5; CDR3 DNA: TGCGCCAGCAGCTTGGGTCCCGAGGGAGAGACCCAGTACTTC; CDR3 protein: CASSLGPEGETQYF
clone size: -; V gene: TRBV7-9; D gene: TRBD1; J gene: TRBJ2-7; CDR3 DNA: TGTGCCAGCAGCCAGGGGGCCTGGGGATTATACGAGCAGTACTTC; CDR3 protein: CASSQGAWGLYEQYF
clone size: -; V gene: TRBV5-1; D gene: TRBD2; J gene: TRBJ2-1; CDR3 DNA: TGCGCCAGCAGCTTCGTTAGCGGGCCCTTCTCCTACAATGAGCAGTTCTTC; CDR3 protein: CASSFVSGPFSYNEQFF
clone size: -; V gene: TRBV5-8; D gene: -; J gene: TRBJ1-2; CDR3 DNA: TGTGCCAGCAGCTCCATCGACAGGAACTATGGCTACACCTTC; CDR3 protein: CASSSIDRNYGYTF
clone size: -; V gene: TRBV2; D gene: -; J gene: TRBJ1-2; CDR3 DNA: TGTGCCAGCAGTGAAGGCTGGACAGTTTTGCGTGGCTACACCTTC; CDR3 protein: CASSEGWTVLRGYTF
clone size: -; V gene: TRBV2; D gene: TRBD1; J gene: TRBJ1-2; CDR3 DNA: TGTGCCAGCCGAGGGACAGGGTATGGCTACACCTTC; CDR3 protein: CASRGTGYGYTF
clone size: few; V gene: TRBV19; D gene: -; J gene: TRBJ1-2; CDR3 DNA: TGTGCCAGCGAGGGGACTGTTTCTTATGGCTACACCTTC; CDR3 protein: CASEGTVSYGYTF
clone size: -; V gene: TRBV12-5; D gene: TRBD1; J gene: TRBJ1-2; CDR3 DNA: TGTGCTAGTGGTTTGGTACAGGTTCCGGGACAGGGCCATTTCTATGGCTACACCTTC; CDR3 protein: CASGLVQVPGQGHFYGYTF
clone size: -; V gene: TRBV2; D gene: TRBD1; J gene: TRBJ1-4; CDR3 DNA: TGTGCCAGCAAACTCGGACAGGGAATGACGGCAACTAATGAAAAACTGTTTTTT; CDR3 protein: CASKLGQGMTATNEKLFF
clone size: -; V gene: TRBV27; D gene: TRBD2; J gene: TRBJ2-7; CDR3 DNA: TGTGCCAGCAGTTCTAGCGGGTACTCCTACGAGCAGTACTTC; CDR3 protein: CASSSSGYSYEQYF
clone size: -; V gene: TRBV10-1; D gene: TRBD2; J gene: TRBJ2-1; CDR3 DNA: TGCGCCAGCAGTAAGGGACTAGCGGGCGGGGACCCCAACAATGAGCAGTTCTTC; CDR3 protein: CASSKGLAGGDPNNEQFF
clone size: once; V gene: TRBV14; D gene: -; J gene: TRBJ1-2; CDR3 DNA: TGTGCCAGCAGCCGATACAGCAACGGTTATGGCTACACCTTC; CDR3 protein: CASSRYSNGYGYTF
clone size: -; V gene: TRBV9; D gene: -; J gene: TRBJ1-2; CDR3 DNA: TGTGCCAGCAGCGACAGGGCTAACTATGGCTACACCTTC; CDR3 protein: CASSDRANYGYTF
clone size: -; V gene: TRBV10-3; D gene: -; J gene: TRBJ1-2; CDR3 DNA: TGTGCCATCAGTGAGTGGGGGGTTAATAGTGGCTACACCTTC; CDR3 protein: CAISEWGVNSGYTF
clone size: -; V gene: TRBV30; D gene: TRBD1; J gene: TRBJ1-5; CDR3 DNA: TGTGCCTGGAGTGTATGGACAGGGAGTAATCAGCCCCAGCATTTT; CDR3 protein: CAWSVWTGSNQPQHF
clone size: -; V gene: TRBV7-3; D gene: TRBD1; J gene: TRBJ1-2; CDR3 DNA: TGTGCCAGCAGCACCGGACAGGGAAGTTCCTATGGCTACACCTTC; CDR3 protein: CASSTGQGSSYGYTF
clone size: -; V gene: TRBV27; D gene: TRBD2; J gene: TRBJ2-7; CDR3 DNA: TGTGCCAGCAGTGCCCGACTAGCGGGAGGGCCGGGCGAGCAGTACTTC; CDR3 protein: CASSARLAGGPGEQYF
clone size: -; V gene: TRBV23-1; D gene: TRBD1; J gene: TRBJ1-2; CDR3 DNA: TGCGCCAGCAACCCCGGGACAGGGGATGGCTACACCTTC; CDR3 protein: CASNPGTGDGYTF
clone size: -; V gene: TRBV5-1; D gene: -; J gene: TRBJ2-5; CDR3 DNA: TGCGCCAGCAGCTCTAGCGCAACAGGTTCTCAAGAGACCCAGTACTTC; CDR3 protein: CASSSSATGSQETQYF
clone size: few; V gene: TRBV29-1; D gene: TRBD2; J gene: TRBJ2-3; CDR3 DNA: TGCAGCGTACAGCGGGAGATCACAGATACGCAGTATTTT; CDR3 protein: CSVQREITDTQYF
clone size: -; V gene: TRBV5-1; D gene: TRBD2; J gene: TRBJ2-4; CDR3 DNA: TGCGCCAGCAGCTCGACTAGCGGACACAAAAACATTCAGTACTTC; CDR3 protein: CASSSTSGHKNIQYF
clone size: -; V gene: TRBV5-1; D gene: TRBD2; J gene: TRBJ2-3; CDR3 DNA: TGCGCCAGCAGCTCGGGACTAGCGGGATCTGCAGATACGCAGTATTTT; CDR3 protein: CASSSGLAGSADTQYF
clone size: -; V gene: TRBV27; D gene: TRBD1; J gene: TRBJ1-1; CDR3 DNA: TGTGCCAGCAGTCCCCCGGGACAGGGGAACACTGAAGCTTTCTTT; CDR3 protein: CASSPPGQGNTEAFF
clone size: once; V gene: TRBV9; D gene: TRBD2; J gene: TRBJ2-1; CDR3 DNA: TGTGCCAGCAGCGTAGGTCGGCGCGCGGGAGTCTCCTACAATGAGCAGTTCTTC; CDR3 protein: CASSVGRRAGVSYNEQFF
clone size: -; V gene: TRBV2; D gene: -; J gene: TRBJ1-1; CDR3 DNA: TGTGCCAGCAGTGACTCTGCCTTACGGGGGGCCGCTGAAGCTTTCTTT; CDR3 protein: CASSDSALRGAAEAFF